The 14 T cell receptor beta chains reported below all come from one sample, sequenced in a study of spatial heterogeneity in lung cancer. Time point noted: sample taken at primary tumor resection. Frozen PBMC, nontumor lung or tumor provided whole RNA, which was sequenced unsorted. MiXCR was run by TCRdb on the 5' RACE reads, yielding one entry per CDR3 protein. Among 6,000 to 7,500 distinct CDR3 sequences listed, around 7% were seen once. This material consisted of PBMCs, taken at surgery. These receptors were obtained from a male donor with early-stage non-small cell lung cancer.

This clonotype was counted many times. As an off-target read in a library built for alpha chains, this beta chain has a frequency of little significance. The chain employs TRBV5-1 and TRBJ2-1, with D unclear. V lost 3 bases to trimming and J lost 3 bases, with 4 bases between them. Per the germline V gene, CDR1 is SGHRS and CDR2 is YFSETQ. The CDR3 has 12 amino acids. DNA of the CDR3: TGCGCCAGCAGCTCCTACTACAATGAGCAGTTCTTC. This sequence encodes CASSSYYNEQFF.

Of note for this clonotype: As an off-target read in a library built for alpha chains, this beta chain has a frequency of little significance. The chain recombines TRBV5-1 with TRBJ1-6; the D is unclear. The V gene's germline CDR1 is SGHRS and CDR2 YFSETQ. V was shortened by 4 bases and J by 5 bases, with 16 bases between the two germline ends. The length of the CDR3 is 16 residues. CDR3: CASSLTHGLDNSPLHF. In DNA, the CDR3 is TGCGCCAGCAGCCTCACCCACGGTCTTGATAATTCACCCCTCCACTTT. The complete variable domain, with remaining parts taken from reference TRBV5-1 and TRBJ1-6, reads KAGVTQTPRYLIKTRGQQVTLSCSPISGHRSVSWYQQTPGQGLQFLFEYFSETQRNKGNFPGRFSGRQFSNSRSEMNVSTLELGDSALYLCASSLTHGLDNSPLHFGNGTRLTVT.

This clonotype has a count of ten or more. This beta chain is an unintended read in a library built for alpha chains; its size means little. The CDR3 protein is CASSVGASGDKSGANVLTF. The DNA for the CDR3 is TGTGCCAGCAGCGTAGGGGCTAGCGGGGACAAATCTGGGGCCAACGTCCTGACTTTC. This chain links TRBV9 with TRBJ2-6; 9 positions agree with TRBD2. Germline trimming cut 0 bases from V and 1 base from J; bases unmatched to any gene: 8. Per the germline V gene, CDR1 is SGDLS and CDR2 is YYNGEE. This CDR3 spans 19 amino acids.

This clonotype was counted at least ten times. A library prepared for alpha chains yielded this beta chain as an off-target read; its size is of little meaning. The genes are TRBV7-2 and TRBJ2-1; 7 bases are shared with TRBD2. The CDR3 has 14 amino acids. The junction had 6 bases not matched to a gene; V was cut back by 0 bases and J by 10 bases. Germline lookup yields CDR1 SGHTA and CDR2 FQGNSA. CDR3: CASSLARLAGEQFF. CDR3 sequence (DNA): TGTGCCAGCAGCTTAGCGAGACTAGCTGGCGAGCAGTTCTTC.

There are a few counts of this clonotype. In a library made to pick up alpha chains, this beta chain is a stray read with a size that means little. The rearrangement links TRBV4-2 to TRBJ2-2, with a possible D match to TRBD2 (5 bases). Germline V gives CDR1 LGHNA, CDR2 YNFKEQ. V shed 0 bases and J shed 6 bases, with 11 bases lying between them. The CDR3 totals 15 residues. This CDR3 reads CASSQDVVGAGELFF. Written as DNA, the CDR3 is TGTGCCAGCAGCCAAGACGTCGTGGGAGCCGGGGAGCTGTTTTTT.

This clonotype was counted many times. Within a library made for alpha chains, this beta chain is off target, and its count is uninformative. The genes are TRBV6-1 and TRBJ2-2, with 9 bases that match TRBD2. Looked up from germline, CDR1 is MNHNS and CDR2 is SASEGT. The ends lost 6 bases at V and 4 bases at J; junction bases unmatched: 6. The CDR3 consists of 15 residues. Written as DNA, the CDR3 is TGTGCCAGCAGCAATGGACTAGCGACCACCGGGGAGCTGTTTTTT. Residues: CASSNGLATTGELFF.

This clonotype qualifies as medium-sized. This beta chain is off target for a library built for alpha chains, so its abundance means little. J is TRBJ2-5 and V is TRBV12-3 or TRBV12-4; TRBD1 matches 7 bases. This CDR3 region has 15 residues. Trimming at V came to 5 bases and at J to 5 bases, leaving 11 bases not matched to a gene. CDR3 residues: CASSPGQAPGETQYF. For the CDR3, the DNA is TGTGCCAGCAGTCCAGGACAGGCCCCCGGGGAGACCCAGTACTTC.

This clonotype was counted ten times or more. Within a library made for alpha chains, this beta chain is off target, and its count is uninformative. The genes are TRBV5-1 and TRBJ2-3, with no clear D. The CDR3 totals 17 residues. The V gene's germline CDR1 is SGHRS and CDR2 YFSETQ. V lost 0 bases to trimming and J lost 1 base, with 15 bases between them. CDR3 amino acids: CASSLGIGSGGTDTQYF. The CDR3 DNA follows: TGCGCCAGCAGCTTGGGTATCGGCAGTGGCGGCACAGATACGCAGTATTTT.

This clonotype was seen ten or more times. The library was prepared for alpha chains; this beta chain is a stray read, so its frequency means little. V usage is TRBV6-6 and J usage is TRBJ2-7, with a weak D call TRBD2 (6 bases). The CDR3 has 16 amino acids. Trimming removed 2 bases from V and 3 bases from J, with 17 bases in between. Per the germline V gene, CDR1 is MNHNY and CDR2 is SVGAGI (reference sequence). The CDR3 loop is CASSYPPGREIYEQYF. CDR3 coding DNA: TGTGCCAGCAGTTACCCCCCGGGACGGGAGATCTACGAGCAGTACTTC.

In this sample, this clonotype turned up many times. This beta chain lies outside the target of a library built for alpha chains; its clone size means little. This chain's CDR3 is CASSRLSSNTEAFF. CDR3 DNA: TGTGCCAGCAGCCGCTTATCATCGAACACTGAAGCTTTCTTT. V is TRBV7-9 and J is TRBJ1-1; no firm D call. Looked up from germline, CDR1 is SEHNR and CDR2 is FQNEAQ (reference sequence). There are 14 residues in the CDR3. V was shortened by 5 bases and J by 1 base, with 11 bases between the two germline ends.

This clonotype was seen repeatedly, ten times or more. This beta chain turned up in a library designed for alpha chains; as an off-target read, its abundance says little. CDR3 bases: TGTGCCAGCAGCCTTCCCCTCTCACAGGGTAGCAATCAGCCCCAGCATTTT. As protein: CASSLPLSQGSNQPQHF. The chain recombines TRBV6-6 with TRBJ1-5; tentatively, D is TRBD1 (6 bases). This CDR3 is built from 17 residues. The V and J ends lost 6 bases and 0 bases respectively, with 18 bases between them. Germline CDR1 MNHNY, CDR2 SVGAGI (reference sequence).

In this sample, this clonotype turned up a few times. Since the library was made to target alpha chains, this beta chain is a stray read and its abundance is not meaningful. The V and J genes are TRBV10-3 and TRBJ2-1; 11 positions match TRBD2. CDR3 size: 16 residues. Per the germline V gene, CDR1 is ENHRY and CDR2 is SYGVKD. V shed 3 bases, J shed 10 bases, and the junction held 11 bases outside the gene matches. The CDR3 nucleotides are TGTGCCATCAGTGAACTCACTAGCGGGAGTAGATCCGAGCAGTTCTTC. Translating gives CAISELTSGSRSEQFF.

Ten or more counts support this clonotype. In a library made to pick up alpha chains, this beta chain is a stray read with a size that means little. The V call is TRBV5-6, the J call TRBJ2-2; TRBD2 might be the D (5 bases). Germline V gene lookup returns CDR1 SGHDT and CDR2 YYEEEE. The CDR3 sequence is 15 residues long. V was trimmed by 5 bases and J by 1 base, leaving 12 bases between them. The CDR3 reads CASSPGDLNTGELFF. CDR3 nucleotides: TGTGCCAGCAGTCCCGGGGATTTGAACACCGGGGAGCTGTTTTTT.

At least ten counts were recorded for this clonotype. Being off target in a library aimed at alpha chains, this beta chain has a size of little meaning. The V and J genes are TRBV7-2 and TRBJ2-7; TRBD2 matches 9 bases. Germline V gene sequence: CDR1 SGHTA, CDR2 FQGNSA. J lost 0 bases, V lost 7 bases, and 4 bases had no gene match. CDR3 length: 14 amino acids. The CDR3 bases are TGTGCCAGCACCCCGGGACTAGCCTCCTACGAGCAGTACTTC. Amino acids: CASTPGLASYEQYF.